This is a list of T cell receptor beta chains from one sample in a study of blood T cells in healthy people across ages. TCRdb redid the calling of the 5' RACE reads with MiXCR, one entry per CDR3 protein. In the table there are some 880,000 distinct CDR3 sequences, under 40% of which are singletons. Input material: blood. Receptors were obtained from a man between 18 and 35 years old in good health. Each CDR3 is given with its conserved first and last residue. Each record gives: clone size, J gene, D gene, V gene, CDR3 DNA, CDR3 protein. A D gene is named only where the DNA matches it firmly. Size tells how often a clone was seen (once, few, many) or the class of an expanded clone, and some rows leave it out.

clone_size: many; j_call: TRBJ2-3; d_call: NA; v_call: TRBV4-2; cdr3_nt: TGTGCCAGCAGCCAAGGACTAGTCGGCACAGATACGCAGTATTTT; cdr3_aa: CASSQGLVGTDTQYF
clone_size: NA; j_call: TRBJ2-1; d_call: NA; v_call: TRBV18; cdr3_nt: TGTGCCAGCTCGGGCGACTTCAGCTCCTACAATGAGCAGTTCTTC; cdr3_aa: CASSGDFSSYNEQFF
clone_size: few; j_call: TRBJ1-5; d_call: NA; v_call: TRBV20-1; cdr3_nt: TGCAGTGCTAGAGATAGCGCAGGTTTAGGCAATCAGCCCCAGCATTTT; cdr3_aa: CSARDSAGLGNQPQHF
clone_size: NA; j_call: TRBJ2-3; d_call: NA; v_call: TRBV12-3/TRBV12-4; cdr3_nt: TGTGCCAGCAGTTCCTACCTTCGCGGGGGCACAGATACGCAGTATTTT; cdr3_aa: CASSSYLRGGTDTQYF
clone_size: NA; j_call: TRBJ2-7; d_call: NA; v_call: TRBV9; cdr3_nt: TGTGCCAGCAGCGTAAGCGGGACAGCCGACAATGAGCAGTACTTC; cdr3_aa: CASSVSGTADNEQYF
clone_size: many; j_call: TRBJ1-1; d_call: NA; v_call: TRBV12-3/TRBV12-4; cdr3_nt: TGTGCCAGCAGTTTCGGCATGAACACTGAAGCTTTCTTT; cdr3_aa: CASSFGMNTEAFF
clone_size: NA; j_call: TRBJ1-1; d_call: TRBD1; v_call: TRBV27; cdr3_nt: TGTGCCAGCAGTGGCCTTGGACAGGCCAGGGTGAACACTGAAGCTTTCTTT; cdr3_aa: CASSGLGQARVNTEAFF
clone_size: NA; j_call: TRBJ2-6; d_call: NA; v_call: TRBV27; cdr3_nt: TGTGCCAGCAGTCTGGGGACGAAGAGCTCTGGGGCCAACGTCCTGACTTTC; cdr3_aa: CASSLGTKSSGANVLTF
clone_size: few; j_call: TRBJ2-7; d_call: TRBD1; v_call: TRBV2; cdr3_nt: TGTGCCAGCAGTGAGCCCCGACAGGGGTACTACGAGCAGTACTTC; cdr3_aa: CASSEPRQGYYEQYF
clone_size: few; j_call: TRBJ1-2; d_call: NA; v_call: TRBV7-2; cdr3_nt: TGTGCCAGCAGCTTGGGCAGGGTCTATGGCTACACCTTC; cdr3_aa: CASSLGRVYGYTF
clone_size: NA; j_call: TRBJ2-7; d_call: NA; v_call: TRBV20-1; cdr3_nt: TGCAGTGCTAGCATTACAGGACGGTCCGAGCAGTACTTC; cdr3_aa: CSASITGRSEQYF
clone_size: NA; j_call: TRBJ1-5; d_call: NA; v_call: TRBV30; cdr3_nt: TGTGCCTGGAGCTCACCGACTCAGCCCCAGCATTTT; cdr3_aa: CAWSSPTQPQHF
clone_size: many; j_call: TRBJ2-3; d_call: NA; v_call: TRBV7-6; cdr3_nt: TGTGCCAGCAGCTTAAAGGGGACCGGACAGCTCACAGATACGCAGTATTTT; cdr3_aa: CASSLKGTGQLTDTQYF
clone_size: NA; j_call: TRBJ2-5; d_call: NA; v_call: TRBV20-1; cdr3_nt: TGCAGTGCTACGGACTACAAGTACCAAGAGACCCAGTACTTC; cdr3_aa: CSATDYKYQETQYF
clone_size: NA; j_call: TRBJ1-6; d_call: NA; v_call: TRBV3-1; cdr3_nt: TGTGCCAGTAAAACCGAAATCGGACGGCCGAATTCACCCCTCCACTTT; cdr3_aa: CASKTEIGRPNSPLHF
clone_size: many; j_call: TRBJ2-1; d_call: TRBD1; v_call: TRBV7-2; cdr3_nt: TGTGCCAGCAGCTTCGACAGGGTTTTTGATGAGCAGTTCTTC; cdr3_aa: CASSFDRVFDEQFF
clone_size: NA; j_call: TRBJ2-1; d_call: TRBD2; v_call: TRBV27; cdr3_nt: TGTGCCAGCAGCCAGTCGGGGGGGCGTCACAATGAGCAGTTCTTC; cdr3_aa: CASSQSGGRHNEQFF
clone_size: NA; j_call: TRBJ1-4; d_call: NA; v_call: TRBV6-1; cdr3_nt: TGTGCCAGCAGTGAAGGGGTTCGAAATGAAAAACTGTTTTTT; cdr3_aa: CASSEGVRNEKLFF
clone_size: NA; j_call: TRBJ1-5; d_call: NA; v_call: TRBV4-3; cdr3_nt: TGCGCCAGCAGCCAAGGAGGGCGCGGGCAGCCCCAGCATTTT; cdr3_aa: CASSQGGRGQPQHF
clone_size: many; j_call: TRBJ1-4; d_call: NA; v_call: TRBV29-1; cdr3_nt: TGCAGCGTCCGGGACACCCCTAATGAAAAACTGTTTTTT; cdr3_aa: CSVRDTPNEKLFF
clone_size: many; j_call: TRBJ1-5; d_call: TRBD1; v_call: TRBV12-3/TRBV12-4; cdr3_nt: TGTGCCAGCAGTTTTTCGGGACAGGGGTATCAGCCCCAGCATTTT; cdr3_aa: CASSFSGQGYQPQHF
clone_size: NA; j_call: TRBJ1-5; d_call: NA; v_call: TRBV28; cdr3_nt: TGTGCCAGCAGTCCCCATGACAATCAGCCCCAGCATTTT; cdr3_aa: CASSPHDNQPQHF
clone_size: few; j_call: TRBJ2-6; d_call: NA; v_call: TRBV4-3; cdr3_nt: TGCGCCAGCAGCCAAGAGTCTGGGGCCAACGTCCTGACTTTC; cdr3_aa: CASSQESGANVLTF
clone_size: NA; j_call: TRBJ1-6; d_call: TRBD1; v_call: TRBV27; cdr3_nt: TGTGCCAGCAGCCCAGGGGGCGCGCAATCACCCCTCCACTTT; cdr3_aa: CASSPGGAQSPLHF
clone_size: NA; j_call: TRBJ1-3; d_call: NA; v_call: TRBV2; cdr3_nt: TGTGCCAGCAGGACCCCGGGGACGTCCGCCCCTGGAAACACCATATATTTT; cdr3_aa: CASRTPGTSAPGNTIYF
clone_size: few; j_call: TRBJ2-7; d_call: NA; v_call: TRBV7-9; cdr3_nt: TGTGCCAGCAGCTTCGACTACGTATTCGACGAGCAGTACTTC; cdr3_aa: CASSFDYVFDEQYF
clone_size: few; j_call: TRBJ2-3; d_call: TRBD2; v_call: TRBV15; cdr3_nt: TGTGCCACCAGCAGAGTTTGGGGGGGGGCAGATACGCAGTATTTT; cdr3_aa: CATSRVWGGADTQYF
clone_size: NA; j_call: TRBJ2-2; d_call: TRBD1; v_call: TRBV6-2/TRBV6-3; cdr3_nt: TGTGCCAGCAGTTACGGGCCGGGACAGGGATACACCGGGGAGCTGTTTTTT; cdr3_aa: CASSYGPGQGYTGELFF
clone_size: NA; j_call: TRBJ2-1; d_call: NA; v_call: TRBV4-2; cdr3_nt: TGTGCCAGCAGCCAACGGTTTCATGCGGGGGCCTATAATGAGCAGTTCTTC; cdr3_aa: CASSQRFHAGAYNEQFF
clone_size: few; j_call: TRBJ2-5; d_call: NA; v_call: TRBV7-2; cdr3_nt: TGTGCCAGCAGCTTGTCGGGGCCGGGCCAAGAGACCCAGTACTTC; cdr3_aa: CASSLSGPGQETQYF
clone_size: many; j_call: TRBJ2-3; d_call: NA; v_call: TRBV12-3/TRBV12-4; cdr3_nt: TGTGCCAGCAGTCGCCCGCGGAGCACAGATACGCAGTATTTT; cdr3_aa: CASSRPRSTDTQYF
clone_size: NA; j_call: TRBJ2-5; d_call: NA; v_call: TRBV9; cdr3_nt: TGTGCCAGCAGCGTAGATCCCGACAGACGGACAGAGACCCAGTACTTC; cdr3_aa: CASSVDPDRRTETQYF
clone_size: many; j_call: TRBJ2-7; d_call: NA; v_call: TRBV20-1; cdr3_nt: TGCAGTGCTAGAGATGCCAGGGCCTACGAGCAGTACTTC; cdr3_aa: CSARDARAYEQYF
clone_size: NA; j_call: TRBJ2-7; d_call: NA; v_call: TRBV29-1; cdr3_nt: TGCAGCGTTGAAGGGGCAGGGTACGAGCAGTACTTC; cdr3_aa: CSVEGAGYEQYF
clone_size: NA; j_call: TRBJ2-5; d_call: NA; v_call: TRBV28; cdr3_nt: TGTGCCAGCAGTCAGACCCGACCCTTTCAAGAGACCCAGTACTTC; cdr3_aa: CASSQTRPFQETQYF
clone_size: NA; j_call: TRBJ2-5; d_call: TRBD2; v_call: TRBV4-1; cdr3_nt: TGCGCCAGCAGCCTTCGACTAGCGGAACAAGAGACCCAGTACTTC; cdr3_aa: CASSLRLAEQETQYF
clone_size: NA; j_call: TRBJ2-6; d_call: NA; v_call: TRBV6-4; cdr3_nt: TGTGCCAACAGTGACTCGGGCTCTGGGGCCAACGTCCTGACTTTC; cdr3_aa: CANSDSGSGANVLTF